This T cell receptor beta chain originates from a study of cytomegalovirus exposure and HLA in healthy donors (dated by TCRdb to between 2016 and 2019). As for the study more broadly: An earlier analysis of approximately 640 of the donors reported approximately 300 Gb of sequence data and 120 million or so unique TCR beta sequences from approximately 180 million T cells. An early release covering over 500 HLA-typed donors comprised approximately 290 gigabases of sequencing data and 85 million to 100 million unique TCR sequences. Of the roughly 420 genotyped donors, more than 75% were placed in the genetic ancestry cluster associated with self-reported Caucasian donors. The study was designed to test whether signatures of past pathogen exposure could be identified by cataloging public T cell receptors. The study profiled the T cell repertoires of hundreds of subjects by immunosequencing and related them to cytomegalovirus serostatus. Along with the roughly 700-subject first cohort, a separate validation cohort of over a hundred different subjects was used. The study combined high-throughput TCR immunosequencing, statistical association of individual TCRs with disease status, and machine learning to predict cytomegalovirus infection status. A later analysis re-analyzed previously published TCR beta repertoires from 600 to 850 donors and added high-resolution HLA genotyping to study TCR occurrence patterns. Rather than using new phenotypic data, the later analysis identified candidate immune exposures from TCR beta sequences and from how often those sequences occurred across donors. To decide whether each TCR beta V gene segment behaved as functional or pseudogenic, an earlier analysis of some 540 of the donors relied on high-throughput TCR beta sequencing. Donor age, sex, ethnicity and CMV serostatus were compiled alongside the repertoire data. In a later genetic analysis, genome-wide SNP genotypes for about three fifths of the 666 donors were used, and that subset was treated as a discovery cohort. All discovery cohort repertoires had been generated on a single sequencing platform. HLA typing included class I and class II loci at four-digit resolution. The number of donors typed differed by locus, with roughly 629-640 for A, B, C, DRB1 and DQB1, more than 500 for DQA1, approximately 570 for DPA1, and some 440 for DPB1. A handful of DR-DQ haplotypes were handled as single units for association and clustering because linkage in the cohort was strong. On average, 235,054 unique TCR beta nucleotide sequences were sequenced per donor among 398 genotyped donors of the cohort, with roughly a sixth of those sequences being non-productive. General conclusions and limits of the study: In a later analysis, several top co-occurrence clusters were reported to appear linked to parvovirus B19, influenza, CMV and Epstein-Barr virus. The cohort was sequenced for TCR beta chains only, and without alpha or paired-chain data the features that could be detected were limited. When HLA alleles, especially DR and DQ, strongly co-occurred, TCR associations were difficult to assign to individual alleles. Cytomegalovirus status was reported to be diagnosed by the classifier with high specificity and sensitivity in both the original and validation cohorts. A later analysis found that HLA-associated TCR beta chains were more clonally expanded and had lower generation probabilities than equally common non-associated chains. According to a later analysis, most CMV-associated TCR beta chains appeared to be HLA-restricted, and the HLA associations seemed to be driven largely by CMV exposure. A total of 150 to 200 TCR beta chains were listed by the study as associated with cytomegalovirus. A group of highly shared sequence variants was considered likely to be a technical artifact of the sequencing pipeline. Because the 87-base-pair reads could not distinguish some IMGT-functional V segments, including TRBV6-2 and TRBV6-3, those segments were excluded. Correlated functional status among segregating V segments might be attributable to linkage disequilibrium, but an unknown experimental factor could not be ruled out. Sequencing depth was assumed to be roughly uniform across donors in the presence/absence analyses, though that assumption may not hold. A later analysis found that TCR association rates varied across HLA loci, with DRB1 alleles showing the most associated TCRs and HLA-C alleles the fewest. A later analysis associated some 17,000 TCR beta sequences with specific HLA alleles at a false discovery rate of 0.05. The authors suggested that the approach could potentially be extended to other disease states and immunological phenotypes. The earlier analysis of some 560 of the donors excluded 15 to 20 rarely observed V segments, including chromosome 9 orphons, because counts were too low. HLA typing was unavailable for some donors at each locus, so association tests used only the typed subset. Immune exposure information for the cohort was limited to CMV serostatus. A later genetic analysis reported fewer N-insertions in productive TCRs among donors in an Asian-associated ancestry cluster than the approximately 670-donor mean. A further reported finding was that TCR beta sequences accurately predicted the HLA-A and HLA-B alleles for most subjects in the first cohort. While some public TCRs were present in many individuals, most TCR sequences turned up only very rarely across donors. A later genetic analysis associated a missense DCLRE1C variant with V-gene and J-gene trimming of TCR beta chains, and an independent cohort replicated the association. In vitro tests confirmed that three of the cytomegalovirus-associated TCR beta chains recognize cytomegalovirus antigens. In an earlier analysis of a few hundred of the donors, most TCR beta V segments were observed in productive rearrangements about 90% or about 30% of the time, broadly matching IMGT annotations.

The cohort comprised several hundred healthy bone marrow donors. All cohort members were sampled while nominally healthy, although unrecorded immune exposures were likely present. The donor was CMV seropositive and was included in the group of 270 or so seropositive cohort members. A peripheral blood sample was collected from each donor, and TCR beta sequencing was performed on peripheral blood mononuclear cells. The Qiagen DNeasy Blood Extraction Kit was used to extract genomic DNA from the blood cell samples. A word on this clone: Its target antigen remains unknown. No base quality values were provided; no much bigger clone lies one nucleotide off.

The germline V gene (reference sequence) gives CDR1 as LNHDA and CDR2 as SQIVND. Trimming removed 1 base from V and 6 bases from J, leaving 12 bases between the germline ends. Measured from the cysteine to the phenylalanine, the CDR3 is 14 residues long. Only CDR3 DNA is held: 42 bases, read in frame from base 1. The library was built by means of the immunoSEQ multiplex PCR assay. A mixture of 60 forward primers for TCR Vbeta segments and 13 reverse primers for TCR Jbeta segments was used in the multiplex PCR. Amplification of the CDR3 region of rearranged TCR beta genes was performed with a multiplex PCR assay on genomic DNA. Amplified TCR beta libraries were sequenced as 87-base-pair reads on the Illumina HiSeq System. The authors processed their data as follows. A later analysis tallied 75 million to 95 million unique TCR beta chains across the 700 or so repertoires, and about 10 million of those chains were shared by two or more donors. Raw reads were error-corrected and collapsed into unique sequences with a nearest-neighbor algorithm that merged closely related sequences to remove PCR and sequencing errors. CDR3 sequences were aligned to IMGT reference sequences to assign V, D and J gene segments. For a sequence to be retained, at least a six-nucleotide match to both a V gene segment and a J gene segment was required. Rearrangements were classified as productive when the CDR3 lacked stop codons and remained in frame with V and J, and all other rearrangements were classified as non-productive. CDR3 was defined according to IMGT convention as the region running from the second conserved V-encoded cysteine to the conserved J-encoded phenylalanine. The earlier analysis of 500 to 650 of the donors excluded any sequence lacking an unambiguous match to a single V gene segment. In an earlier analysis of approximately 500 of the donors, a V segment was called functional when productive rearrangements were above 56.7%, and segregating when the standard deviation between donors exceeded 5%. A statistical classification framework was developed to diagnose cytomegalovirus status using the catalog of TCR beta chain sequences. In a later analysis, V and J genes were assigned by comparing TCR nucleotide sequences against IMGT/GENE-DB human TR gene sequences. A later analysis assigned CDR3 sequences and most-parsimonious VDJ recombination scenarios with the TCRdist pipeline. In a later analysis, each TCR beta chain was defined by its CDR3 amino acid sequence together with its V-gene family, and reads without a unique V-gene family were excluded. A later analysis removed over 500 highly shared, low-generation-probability nucleotide sequences to deal with suspected cross-contamination and a sequencing artifact. In a later analysis, a clonal expansion index for each public chain was calculated from normalized within-repertoire ranks of inferred template counts. In a later analysis, generation probabilities were computed with a VDJ recombination model fitted to out-of-frame rearrangements, and the resulting probabilities were checked against IGoR. A later analysis scored TCR-TCR, TCR-HLA and TCR-CMV co-occurrence with hypergeometric tests, applying a repertoire-size bias correction to TCR pairs. To estimate false discovery rates, a later analysis permuted the HLA or CMV assignments 20 times. A later analysis grouped co-occurring TCRs with DBSCAN, adding TCRdist sequence similarity when clustering within HLA-allele-positive subsets. Repertoires with fewer than 30,000 or more than 120,000 public chains were left out of co-occurrence clustering, as were about 5 repertoires with anomalous nucleotide sharing. Sourced from immuneACCESS, this table was stored by TCRdb with only in-frame sequences that have V and J called. A share of the clones is absent; for the studies checked, an unresolved V gene accounts for under half, and the remainder has no known explanation. The V and J calls and clone size are taken from that table; D and trimming were inferred from the DNA. The sample data list 150,000 to 200,000 clones, and approximately 82% of these were observed just once. The ten most abundant clones make up under 7.5% of the sample.

The V gene is TRBV19 and the J gene is TRBJ1-1; a weak D assignment points to TRBD1 (5 bases agree). The specimen sequenced was PBMCs. The TCR sequence derives from a man aged 50-59 years in good health and CMV-seropositive. The DNA sequence follows: TGTGCCAGTAGTATAGCGGGCAGGGTGGCTGAAGCTTTCTTT. Its translation is CASSIAGRVAEAFF. Here the CDR3 is joined to the reference TRBV19 and TRBJ1-1 genes, and the full variable domain is: DGGITQSPKYLFRKEGQNVTLSCEQNLNHDAMYWYRQDPGQGLRLIYYSQIVNDFQKGDIAEGYSVSREKKESFPLTVTSAQKNPTAFYLCASSIAGRVAEAFFGQGTRLTVV.